This TCR beta chain appears in the sequencing data of a study of blood T cell repertoires in COVID-19. Across the whole study: Spain, Italy and the United States supplied samples that represented acute and convalescent COVID-19. The cDNA or gDNA used as material had been derived from T cells, B-cell-depleted T cells, or PBMCs.

The CDR3 totals 15 residues. Trimming removed 3 bases at V and 3 bases at J, with 11 bases between. Germline loops: CDR1 MDHEN, CDR2 SYDVKM. In the original analysis: Amplification of reference gene primers provided the estimated nucleated cell counts. Sequencing used immunoSEQ multiplex PCR; TCRdb keeps in-frame clones, though not all of them. V and J calls and clone size follow that table, whereas D and trimming were derived from the DNA. The top ten hold 5.4% of the sample, which has about 75,000 clones, 75% to 85% seen once. The V call is TRBV28, the J call TRBJ1-4; tentative D call: TRBD1 (6 bases). The receptor's source is an elderly woman with active or convalescent COVID-19. What was sequenced was peripheral blood. CDR3 nucleotides: TGTGCCAGCAGTTTTCGGGGGGCACCTAATGAAAAACTGTTTTTT. Its translation is CASSFRGAPNEKLFF.